This TCR beta chain derives from a study of response to subunit inactivated influenza vaccine. Findings and limits, study-wide: Only a handful of new T cells, the authors suggested, are recruited with each seasonal influenza vaccination.

The germline V and J ends were trimmed by 1 base and 8 bases, with 12 bases remaining between them. The CDR3 extends over 13 amino acids. TCRdb reprocessed the RT-PCR reads with MiXCR, giving one entry per CDR3 protein. The repertoire consists of approximately 170,000 distinct CDR3 sequences, with about an eighth occurring once and the leading ten covering 25% to 30%. Note on this clonotype: The antigen is unknown.

These data were also reused for a study on T cells expressing NK-cell markers. As reported in that work: With UMIs, 5'RACE template switching was used to make TCR beta cDNA. The use of an anti-gamma-delta TCR antibody, which was added in several experiments, restricted sorting to T cells expressing alpha-beta TCR. For several donors, the dominant NKG2C+ clonotypes made up 1.0-7.0% of their CD8+ T cells.

The TCR comes from a man over 45 who received an inactivated influenza vaccine. The chain uses TRBV12-3 or TRBV12-4 and TRBJ2-7; tentatively, D is TRBD2 (5 bases). The starting material was CD8+ T cells sorted from PBMCs, obtained 11 to 12 days after vaccination. CDR3 sequence: CASSLGTSGKQYF. The CDR3 nucleotides are TGTGCCAGCAGTTTAGGGACCTCGGGAAAGCAGTACTTC.